The 26 T cell receptor beta chains listed next were all sequenced from one sample in a study of Graves' ophthalmopathy and Graves' hyperthyroidism. The authors amplified TCR beta CDR3 regions, and they did so from RNA transcripts for repertoire sequencing. HTBI primers were used in a first-round RT-PCR, which preceded a second-round multiplex PCR. TCRdb reprocessed the multiplex PCR reads with MiXCR, giving one entry per CDR3 protein. The sample lists about 220,000 distinct CDR3 sequences, about 22% occurring once. Source material: peripheral blood. The origin of the receptors is a woman in her fifties or sixties with Graves' ophthalmopathy.

Ten or more counts support this clonotype. The chain is built from TRBV28 and TRBJ1-1; 8 bases agree with TRBD1. CDR1 is MDHEN, CDR2 SYDVKM, per germline. The trim removed 10 bases at V and 5 bases at J, leaving 12 bases unmatched. CDR3 size: 14 residues. The CDR3 sequence: CATQGATGGTEAFF. The CDR3 bases are TGTGCCACCCAGGGGGCGACGGGGGGGACTGAAGCTTTCTTT.

This clonotype was detected many times. The V gene is TRBV3-1, the J gene TRBJ1-1, with a possible D match to TRBD1 (6 bases). V was clipped by 4 bases and J by 4 bases, with 13 bases between them. CDR3 length: 14 amino acids. The germline V gene encodes CDR1 LGHDT and CDR2 YNNKEL (reference sequence). The CDR3 DNA sequence: TGTGCCAGCAGCCTTACAGGGAAAGGCACTGAAGCTTTCTTT. It encodes CASSLTGKGTEAFF.

This clonotype was observed a few times. This sequence joins TRBV11-3 and TRBJ2-6; D is ambiguous. V was shortened by 0 bases and J by 1 base, with 4 bases between the two germline ends. The germline V gene encodes CDR1 SGHNT and CDR2 YENEEA. The CDR3 loop spans 15 amino acids. CDR3 DNA sequence: TGTGCCAGCAGCTTAGACCTATCTGGGGCCAACGTCCTGACTTTC. It yields the protein CASSLDLSGANVLTF.

This clonotype was detected ten times or more. This rearrangement joins TRBV18 to TRBJ2-5; no clear D. Germline lookup yields CDR1 KGHSH and CDR2 LQKENI. Trimming took 2 bases from V and 5 from J, leaving 9 bases between them. The CDR3 sequence is 13 residues long. The CDR3 DNA is TGTGCCAGCTCACCATTAACCGCTGAGACCCAGTACTTC. Protein: CASSPLTAETQYF.

This clonotype has a count of ten or more. The chain is built from TRBV20-1 and TRBJ2-7; tentative D call: TRBD2 (5 bases). V was trimmed by 1 base and J by 2 bases, leaving 12 bases between them. The CDR3 is 14 amino acids. Germline V gene sequence: CDR1 DFQATT, CDR2 SNEGSKA (reference sequence). For the CDR3, the DNA is TGCAGTGCTAGAGTTAGAGGGCGGACCTACGAGCAGTACTTC. Its translation: CSARVRGRTYEQYF.

In nucleotides, the CDR3 is TGTGCCAGCAGCCAGACATTGGATCAGCCCCAGCATTTT. Encoded protein: CASSQTLDQPQHF. This rearrangement joins TRBV2 to TRBJ1-5, with D hard to call. The CDR3 is 13 amino acids. Germline lookup yields CDR1 SNHLY and CDR2 FYNNEI. V gave up 6 bases and J gave up 5 bases, with 11 bases separating them. Variable domain in full (rest from reference TRBV2 and TRBJ1-5): EPEVTQTPSHQVTQMGQEVILRCVPISNHLYFYWYRQILGQKVEFLVSFYNNEISEKSEIFDDQFSVERPDGSNFTLKIRSTKLEDSAMYFCASSQTLDQPQHFGDGTRLSIL.

This clonotype appeared many times. The rearrangement joins TRBV20-1 to TRBJ2-7, with 7 bases lining up with TRBD1. V shed 5 bases and J 2 bases; nucleotides not matched to a gene: 9. This CDR3 has 14 residues. Germline-derived CDR1 and CDR2 are DFQATT and SNEGSKA (reference sequence). In nucleotides, the CDR3 is TGCAGTGCTCGCCCGGGACAGCAAGCCTACGAGCAGTACTTC. Protein: CSARPGQQAYEQYF.

V is TRBV4-1 and J is TRBJ2-7; TRBD1 matches at 7 bases. This CDR3 contains 14 residues. With 4 bases clipped from V and 1 base from J, the junction kept 4 bases outside the gene matches. The germline V gene encodes CDR1 MGHRA and CDR2 YSYEKL. CDR3 bases: TGCGCCAGCAGCCCGGGACAGTTATCCTACGAGCAGTACTTC. Translation: CASSPGQLSYEQYF.

This clonotype showed up many times. The chain couples TRBV19 to TRBJ2-7; D remains ambiguous. The germline gives CDR1 LNHDA, CDR2 SQIVND (reference sequence). The V end lost 3 bases, the J end lost 3 bases, and 15 bases lay between the germline ends. The CDR3 has 15 amino acids. CDR3 in amino acids: CASSIKGSQFYEQYF. For the CDR3, the DNA is TGTGCCAGTAGTATTAAGGGTTCCCAATTCTACGAGCAGTACTTC.

At least ten counts were recorded for this clonotype. The J gene is TRBJ2-5, the V gene TRBV7-2, with a weak D call TRBD2 (5 bases). The V end lost 3 bases, the J end lost 5 bases, and 16 bases lay between the germline ends. This CDR3 comprises 15 residues. The germline gives CDR1 SGHTA, CDR2 FQGNSA. The CDR3 spells CASSLRARIHETQYF. The CDR3 nucleotides are TGTGCCAGCAGCTTGAGGGCGCGGATTCACGAGACCCAGTACTTC. The complete variable domain, with remaining parts taken from reference TRBV7-2 and TRBJ2-5, reads GAGVSQSPSNKVTEKGKDVELRCDPISGHTALYWYRQSLGQGLEFLIYFQGNSAPDKSGLPSDRFSAERTGGSVSTLTIQRTQQEDSAVYLCASSLRARIHETQYFGPGTRLLVL.

In its sample, this clonotype was seen many times. The V and J genes are TRBV5-1 and TRBJ2-5, with TRBD1 identical over 8 bases. The CDR3 loop spans 14 amino acids. Trimming took 3 bases from V and 5 from J; bases not matched to a gene: 6. Germline V CDR1 and CDR2: SGHRS, YFSETQ. CDR3 sequence reads: CASSSGQAVETQYF. The CDR3 bases are TGCGCCAGCAGCTCGGGACAGGCAGTGGAGACCCAGTACTTC.

This clonotype has at least ten counts. The chain is built from TRBV6-1 and TRBJ2-2; D call uncertain. V was trimmed by 8 bases and J by 6 bases, leaving 4 bases between them. The CDR3 covers 10 residues. The germline V gene encodes CDR1 MNHNS and CDR2 SASEGT. The CDR3 bases are TGTGCCAGCGGGTCCGGGGAGCTGTTTTTT. It encodes CASGSGELFF.

This chain links TRBV12-3 or TRBV12-4 with TRBJ2-7; no definite D call. CDR3 length: 12 residues. Trimming pared 2 bases from V and 6 bases from J, leaving 8 bases between. CDR3: CASSLNTLEQYF. In DNA, the CDR3 is TGTGCCAGCAGTTTAAACACCCTCGAGCAGTACTTC.

In this sample, this clonotype turned up many times. V gene TRBV20-1 combines with J gene TRBJ2-7; 11 bases match TRBD2. This CDR3 spans 17 amino acids. Germline assignment: CDR1 DFQATT and CDR2 SNEGSKA (reference sequence). Losses at the gene ends were 0 bases for V and 6 bases for J; bases not matched to a gene: 13. CDR3 bases: TGCAGTGCTAGAGATCTGGTAGCGGGAGGGCATCGGGGCGAGCAGTACTTC. It yields the protein CSARDLVAGGHRGEQYF.

Notes on this clonotype: The junction shows a germline mismatch at one end, possibly a read error. CDR3 nucleotide sequence: TGCGCCAGCAGCTTCGTGGGGGCGTACACTGAAGCTTACTTT. It codes for CASSFVGAYTEAYF. This chain connects TRBV5-1 to TRBJ1-1; tentatively, D is TRBD1 (6 bases). The V gene's germline CDR1 is SGHRS and CDR2 YFSETQ. The CDR3 sequence is 14 residues long.

This clonotype was picked up many times. The rearrangement links TRBV20-1 to TRBJ1-1; possibly TRBD1 for D (6 bases). V was clipped by 3 bases and J by 3 bases, with 14 bases between them. The CDR3 is 14 amino acids. Germline values: CDR1 DFQATT, CDR2 SNEGSKA (reference sequence). The CDR3 sequence is CSARSTGFHTEAFF. CDR3 DNA sequence: TGCAGTGCTAGGTCAACAGGGTTTCACACTGAAGCTTTCTTT.

This clonotype has a count of ten or more. The chain couples TRBV11-2 to TRBJ1-2, with 7 bases that match TRBD1. Germline V gene data show CDR1 as SGHAT and CDR2 as FQNNGV. This CDR3 is built from 15 residues. The V and J ends lost 5 bases and 3 bases, in that order; junction bases with no gene match: 9. The CDR3 reads CASSPRGGAHYGYTF. The CDR3 bases are TGTGCCAGCAGCCCAAGAGGGGGCGCGCACTATGGCTACACCTTC.

This clonotype was seen repeatedly, ten times or more. A much larger clone lies a single base off, so this may be a read error. This chain connects TRBV7-2 to TRBJ2-7; 10 bases align to TRBD2. Losses at the gene ends were 5 bases for V and 0 bases for J; bases not matched to a gene: 4. Germline CDR1 is SGHTA and CDR2 is FQGNSA. The length of the CDR3 is 15 residues. As DNA, the CDR3 is TGTGCCAGCAGCACCGGGACTAGCGTCTCCTACGAGCAGTACTTC. Its protein is CASSTGTSVSYEQYF.

This clonotype was observed many times. The chain carries TRBV20-1 and TRBJ2-6; D gene uncertain. Germline V CDR1 and CDR2: DFQATT, SNEGSKA (reference sequence). This CDR3 has 14 amino acids. The germline V and J ends were trimmed by 1 base and 3 bases, with 7 bases remaining between them. CDR3 nucleotide sequence: TGCAGTGCTAGAGTGGTAGATGGGGCCAACGTCCTGACTTTC. Protein sequence: CSARVVDGANVLTF.

This clonotype was observed a single time. This sequence joins TRBV7-6 and TRBJ2-7; D may be TRBD1 or TRBD2 (5 bases each). The CDR3 runs 15 residues. Trimming removed 5 bases from V and 6 bases from J, with 20 bases in between. Per the germline V gene, CDR1 is SGHVS and CDR2 is FNYEAQ. The CDR3 loop reads CASSDPRRYGAEQYF. Written as DNA, the CDR3 is TGTGCCAGCAGCGATCCCCGGAGGTACGGGGCCGAGCAGTACTTC.

This clonotype was seen a handful of times. V is TRBV3-1 and J is TRBJ2-2; TRBD2 agrees at 9 bases. From germline, CDR1 is LGHDT and CDR2 YNNKEL (reference sequence). CDR3 length equals 16 residues. Trimming cost V 1 base and J 5 bases; bases outside gene matches: 5. The CDR3 spells CASSQGLAGQTGELFF. The CDR3 nucleotides are TGTGCCAGCAGCCAAGGCCTAGCGGGGCAAACCGGGGAGCTGTTTTTT. Combining the CDR3 with reference TRBV3-1 and TRBJ2-2 gives the whole variable domain DTAVSQTPKYLVTQMGNDKSIKCEQNLGHDTMYWYKQDSKKFLKIMFSYNNKELIINETVPNRFSPKSPDKAHLNLHINSLELGDSAVYFCASSQGLAGQTGELFFGEGSRLTVL.

This clonotype was detected many times. The genes are TRBV10-3 and TRBJ1-2, with D uncertain. Germline CDR1 and CDR2: ENHRY and SYGVKD. V was pared by 2 bases and J by 4 bases, with 11 bases between. This CDR3 has 14 residues. CDR3 DNA: TGTGCCATCAGTGAGAGTGCAGGCCCCTATGGCTACACCTTC. Its protein is CAISESAGPYGYTF.

This clonotype was picked up many times. This chain connects TRBV6-1 to TRBJ2-7, with unresolved D. The CDR3 is 14 residues long. V was pared by 2 bases and J by 0 bases, with 8 bases between. CDR1 is MNHNS and CDR2 is SASEGT in the germline V gene. This CDR3 is CASSELGFSYEQYF. DNA for the CDR3: TGTGCCAGCAGTGAACTCGGGTTCTCCTACGAGCAGTACTTC.

This clonotype was picked up many times. The chain couples TRBV10-3 to TRBJ2-4; 8 bases agree with TRBD1. V dropped 0 bases and J dropped 6; count of bases not matched to a gene: 4. The CDR3 has 15 residues. The germline gives CDR1 ENHRY, CDR2 SYGVKD. CDR3 sequence (DNA): TGTGCCATCAGTGAGTCGCAGGGGGCCCCAAACATTCAGTACTTC. Its translation: CAISESQGAPNIQYF.

This clonotype was seen many times. The chain links TRBV5-8 to TRBJ2-7; D unclear. The CDR3 covers 14 residues. The germline gives CDR1 SGHTS, CDR2 YDEGEE. V dropped 6 bases and J dropped 2 bases, with 15 bases sitting between them. This chain's CDR3 is CASTPYGKTYEQYF. As DNA, the CDR3 is TGTGCCAGCACCCCGTATGGCAAGACCTACGAGCAGTACTTC.

This clonotype has ten or more counts. The chain carries TRBV2 and TRBJ1-2, with TRBD1 matching 10 bases. The ends lost 6 bases at V and 5 bases at J; junction bases unmatched: 12. CDR1 and CDR2 (germline): SNHLY, FYNNEI. This CDR3 has 16 residues. CDR3 sequence reads: CASRDPGTGAGYGYTF. CDR3 in DNA: TGTGCCAGCAGGGACCCCGGGACAGGGGCTGGGTATGGCTACACCTTC.